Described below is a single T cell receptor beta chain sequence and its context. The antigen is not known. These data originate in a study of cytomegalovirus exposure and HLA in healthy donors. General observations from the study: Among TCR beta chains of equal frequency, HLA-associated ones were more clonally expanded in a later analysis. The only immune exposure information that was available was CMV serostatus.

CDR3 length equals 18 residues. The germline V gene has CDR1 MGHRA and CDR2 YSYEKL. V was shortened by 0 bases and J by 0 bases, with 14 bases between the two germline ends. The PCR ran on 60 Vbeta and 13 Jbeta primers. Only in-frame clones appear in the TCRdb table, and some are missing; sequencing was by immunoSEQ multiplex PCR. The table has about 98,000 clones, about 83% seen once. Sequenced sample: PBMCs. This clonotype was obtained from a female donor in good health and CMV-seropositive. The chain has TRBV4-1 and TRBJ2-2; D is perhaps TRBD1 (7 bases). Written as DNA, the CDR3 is TGCGCCAGCAGCCAAGATATCCTCAGGGGGGCGAACACCGGGGAGCTGTTTTTT. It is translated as CASSQDILRGANTGELFF.